This TCR beta chain was identified in a study of tumor-infiltrating lymphocytes in localized non-small cell lung cancer. Study information: Some samples were collected after neoadjuvant chemotherapy; smokers, never-smokers and several histologies were included.

The V and J ends lost 9 bases and 5 bases, in that order; junction bases with no gene match: 13. The V gene's germline CDR1 is LNHDA and CDR2 SQIVND (reference sequence). This CDR3 is 16 amino acids long. Overall study findings and caveats: No T-cell fraction difference was seen between IM1 and IM2 tumors. Compared with uninvolved lung, tumors showed higher T cell infiltration by TCRbeta sequencing.

This clone was detected once. Its antigen remains unknown. Generated by immunoSEQ multiplex PCR, the TCRdb table keeps only in-frame clones and is missing some. The repertoire holds about 16,000 clones, with 55% to 75% as singletons. The chain employs TRBV19 and TRBJ2-5, with 12 bases matching TRBD2. The source material was lung tumor tissue. This receptor was obtained from a human donor with non-small cell lung cancer. The CDR3 region has the DNA TGTGCCAGCGCCACCGCTCTAGCGGGAGGGGTGGAGACCCAGTACTTC. It is translated as CASATALAGGVETQYF.